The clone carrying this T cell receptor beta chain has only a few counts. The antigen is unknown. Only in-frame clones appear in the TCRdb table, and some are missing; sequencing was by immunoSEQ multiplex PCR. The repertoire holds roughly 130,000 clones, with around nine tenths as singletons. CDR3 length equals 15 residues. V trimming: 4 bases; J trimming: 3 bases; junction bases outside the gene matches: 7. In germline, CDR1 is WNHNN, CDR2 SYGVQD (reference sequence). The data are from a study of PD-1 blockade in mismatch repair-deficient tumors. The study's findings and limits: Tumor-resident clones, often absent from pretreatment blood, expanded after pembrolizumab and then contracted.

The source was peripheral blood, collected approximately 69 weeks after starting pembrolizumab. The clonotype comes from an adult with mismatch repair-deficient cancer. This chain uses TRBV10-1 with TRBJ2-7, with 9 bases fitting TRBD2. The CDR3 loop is CASSASGNHLYEQYF. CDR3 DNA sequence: TGCGCCAGCAGTGCTAGCGGGAACCACCTCTACGAGCAGTACTTC.